The rows below give T cell receptor beta chains drawn from one sample of a study of T cell responses to AZD1222 COVID-19 vaccine. Produced via immunoSEQ multiplex PCR; TCRdb's table is partial and in-frame only. The data hold 120,000 to 150,000 clones, with roughly 87% observed a single time. Sequenced here: peripheral blood, sampled 28 days after the second dose of the MenACWY control vaccine. These receptors were collected from an adult who received the MenACWY meningococcal vaccine as a control. The CDR3 runs from the conserved cysteine through the conserved F or W. Fields, in order: CDR3 length, V gene, CDR3 protein.

cdr3_length: 19; v_call: TRBV6-8; cdr3_aa: CASTAGGRTGLSWGEKLFF
cdr3_length: 14; v_call: TRBV27; cdr3_aa: CASSLYLGTGELFF
cdr3_length: 13; v_call: TRBV21-1; cdr3_aa: CASSVTGCDEAFF
cdr3_length: 16; v_call: TRBV18; cdr3_aa: CASSPRGAGGPYEQYF
cdr3_length: 15; v_call: TRBV7-2; cdr3_aa: CASSLDNNPNYGYTF
cdr3_length: 14; v_call: TRBV19; cdr3_aa: CASSDRGYNSPLHF
cdr3_length: 14; v_call: TRBV19; cdr3_aa: CASSMGELTAEQYF
cdr3_length: 14; v_call: TRBV3-1/TRBV3-2; cdr3_aa: CASSPNRGNYGYTF
cdr3_length: 19; v_call: TRBV27; cdr3_aa: CASREGRRLAGVHSYEQYF
cdr3_length: 17; v_call: TRBV18; cdr3_aa: CASSPDRGRLGDSPLHF
cdr3_length: 12; v_call: TRBV3-1/TRBV3-2; cdr3_aa: CASSQPSSPLHF
cdr3_length: 14; v_call: TRBV15; cdr3_aa: CATSGPQYTDTQYF
cdr3_length: 15; v_call: TRBV4-2; cdr3_aa: CASSQDPAGVHGYTF
cdr3_length: 18; v_call: TRBV4-3; cdr3_aa: CASSQDRGVSLVLGGYTF
cdr3_length: 14; v_call: TRBV7-9; cdr3_aa: CASSPTDRATEAFF